This T cell receptor (beta chain) came from a study of response to subunit inactivated influenza vaccine. TCRdb fed the RT-PCR reads into MiXCR, producing one record per CDR3 protein. The sample records under 200,000 distinct CDR3 sequences, over 9.5% being singletons. This CDR3 contains 14 residues. Trimming cost V 4 bases and J 0 bases, with 7 bases left between them. This clonotype showed up just a few times. Separately, the same data were catalogued under a study of T cells expressing NK-cell markers. In that study: As the method of synthesis, 5'RACE template switching with UMIs yielded TCR beta cDNA. Of the CD8+ T cell pool in roughly six donors, roughly 1.0-8% was accounted for by dominant NKG2C+ clonotypes.

The specimen was CD8+ T cells sorted from PBMCs, collected 12 days after vaccination. This TCR was recovered from a man in his fifties or sixties who received an inactivated influenza vaccine. V gene TRBV12-3 or TRBV12-4 combines with J gene TRBJ1-3; possibly TRBD1 for D (5 bases). CDR3 amino acids: CASSWDVSGNTIYF. The CDR3 DNA reads as TGTGCCAGCAGTTGGGACGTCTCTGGAAACACCATATATTTT.